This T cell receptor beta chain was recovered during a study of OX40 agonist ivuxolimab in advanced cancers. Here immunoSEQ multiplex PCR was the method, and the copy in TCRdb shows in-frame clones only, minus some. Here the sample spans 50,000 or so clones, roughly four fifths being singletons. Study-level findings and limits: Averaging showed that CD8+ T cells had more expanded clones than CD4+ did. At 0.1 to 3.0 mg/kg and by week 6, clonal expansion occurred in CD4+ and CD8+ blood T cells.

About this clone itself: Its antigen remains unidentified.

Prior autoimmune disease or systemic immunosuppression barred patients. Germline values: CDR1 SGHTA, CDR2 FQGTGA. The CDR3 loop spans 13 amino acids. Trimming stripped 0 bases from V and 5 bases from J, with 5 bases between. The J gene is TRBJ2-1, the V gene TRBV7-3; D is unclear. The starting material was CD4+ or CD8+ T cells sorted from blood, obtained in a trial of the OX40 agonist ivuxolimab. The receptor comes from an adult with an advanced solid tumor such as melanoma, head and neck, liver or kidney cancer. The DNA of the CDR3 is TGTGCCAGCAGCTTAACGGACGACAATGAGCAGTTCTTC. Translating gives CASSLTDDNEQFF.